This passage covers 26 T cell receptor beta chains from one sample sequenced in a study of vaccination and CD4 T cells after COVID-19. No antigens are known for them. Sequence data for DNA of cultured CD4+ T cells were generated by the Oncomine TCR Beta short-read assay. TCRdb used MiXCR to reprocess the PCR reads, holding one entry per CDR3 protein. The sample holds over 10,000 distinct CDR3 sequences, around 48% seen once. Treatment of the sample: roughly 10-day PBMC culture with coronavirus spike peptide pools or control peptides (ViraFEST assay). Sequencing used CD4+ T cells from blood, cultured in vitro. These receptors originate from a human donor who had recovered from COVID-19.

This clonotype was observed a few times. V is TRBV6-1 and J is TRBJ1-1, with D possibly being TRBD1 (5 bases). Trimming shortened V by 5 bases and J by 3 bases, and 16 bases separated the two germline ends. The CDR3 is 15 residues long. CDR1 and CDR2 (germline): MNHNS, SASEGT. DNA of the CDR3: TGTGCCAGCAGTACAGGCCGAGGACCGTACACTGAAGCTTTCTTT. This translates into CASSTGRGPYTEAFF.

This chain connects TRBV20-1 to TRBJ1-4; D perhaps matches TRBD1 (6 bases). The CDR3 runs 13 residues. V lost 8 bases and J lost 7, with 17 bases in between. Germline V gene lookup returns CDR1 DFQATT and CDR2 SNEGSKA (reference sequence). The CDR3 loop reads CSNREYGSEKLFF. The DNA of the CDR3 is TGCAGTAACAGGGAATACGGCTCTGAAAAACTGTTTTTT.

The V call is TRBV7-9, the J call TRBJ2-3; 7 positions agree with TRBD1. CDR3 length: 15 amino acids. Germline V gives CDR1 SEHNR, CDR2 FQNEAQ (reference sequence). The V and J ends lost 5 bases and 6 bases, in that order; junction bases with no gene match: 11. Here the CDR3 reads CASSLLTGTSDTQYF. In DNA, the CDR3 is TGTGCCAGCAGCCTACTGACAGGGACGTCGGATACGCAGTATTTT.

This clonotype has just a few counts. The chain carries TRBV6-2 or TRBV6-3 and TRBJ1-5; a possible D gene is TRBD1 (5 bases). The V and J ends lost 0 bases and 6 bases respectively, with 9 bases between them. The length of the CDR3 is 14 residues. Per germline, CDR1 MNHEY and CDR2 SVGEGT. CDR3 sequence reads: CASSYSTDTQPQHF. The CDR3 DNA is TGTGCCAGCAGTTACTCGACAGACACTCAGCCCCAGCATTTT.

This clonotype was recorded once. In DNA form, the CDR3 reads TGTGCCAGCAGCTCGCAGAACACAGATACGCAGTATTTT. As protein: CASSSQNTDTQYF. This chain links TRBV5-6 with TRBJ2-3; D is unresolved. The CDR3 contains 13 residues. V lost 3 bases to trimming and J lost 2 bases, with 7 bases between them. Germline loops: CDR1 SGHDT, CDR2 YYEEEE.

The chain recombines TRBV7-3 with TRBJ2-1; weak D call: TRBD2 (5 bases). The length of the CDR3 is 15 residues. V dropped 2 bases and J dropped 5 bases, with 13 bases sitting between them. The germline CDR1 and CDR2 sequences are SGHTA and FQGTGA. The CDR3: CASSLRREDHNEQFF. The CDR3 DNA reads TGTGCCAGCAGCTTACGTCGGGAAGACCACAATGAGCAGTTCTTC.

The chain links TRBV28 to TRBJ1-4; D uncertain. Germline V gene data show CDR1 as MDHEN and CDR2 as SYDVKM. Trimming took 5 bases from V and 4 from J, leaving 11 bases between them. The CDR3 contains 14 residues. The CDR3 sequence: CASSPRQFNEKLFF. CDR3 nucleotide sequence: TGTGCCAGCAGTCCCCGCCAGTTTAATGAAAAACTGTTTTTT. The complete variable domain, with remaining parts taken from reference TRBV28 and TRBJ1-4, reads DVKVTQSSRYLVKRTGEKVFLECVQDMDHENMFWYRQDPGLGLRLIYFSYDVKMKEKGDIPEGYSVSREKKERFSLILESASTNQTSMYLCASSPRQFNEKLFFGSGTQLSVL.

V usage is TRBV4-1 and J usage is TRBJ1-4; the D gene is possibly TRBD1 (5 bases). Germline values: CDR1 MGHRA, CDR2 YSYEKL. The CDR3 loop spans 16 amino acids. The V gene lost 0 bases and the J gene lost 7 bases, with 15 bases spanning the gap. The CDR3 spells CASSQDPGAGSEKLFF. Written as DNA, the CDR3 is TGCGCCAGCAGCCAAGACCCCGGGGCGGGGAGTGAAAAACTGTTTTTT.

This clonotype is judged medium-sized (0.01 to 0.1%). This chain links TRBV27 with TRBJ1-5, with 9 nucleotides matching TRBD1. In germline, CDR1 is MNHEY, CDR2 SMNVEV (reference sequence). This CDR3 is 14 amino acids long. V lost 6 bases to trimming and J lost 4 bases; unmatched junction nucleotides: 4. The CDR3 region is CASSIDRGNQPQHF. CDR3 in DNA: TGTGCCAGCAGCATTGACAGGGGGAATCAGCCCCAGCATTTT.

The chain has TRBV4-2 and TRBJ2-4; a weak D match, TRBD1 (6 bases). Trimming stripped 4 bases from V and 5 bases from J, with 15 bases between. Per the germline V gene, CDR1 is LGHNA and CDR2 is YNFKEQ. The CDR3 has 15 amino acids. The CDR3 bases are TGTGCCAGCAGCCCCTCAGGGGTTGGAGAAAACATTCAGTACTTC. The encoded protein is CASSPSGVGENIQYF.

This chain joins TRBV6-1 and TRBJ1-5, with D possibly being TRBD1 (5 bases). V was trimmed by 8 bases and J by 2 bases, leaving 22 bases between them. Germline assignment: CDR1 MNHNS and CDR2 SASEGT. The length of the CDR3 is 17 residues. In DNA form, the CDR3 reads TGTGCCAGCGAGTGGGGGGGTGGGGGTGTGGGCAATCAGCCCCAGCATTTT. Translation: CASEWGGGGVGNQPQHF.

The V call is TRBV20-1, the J call TRBJ2-1; no firm D call. The CDR3 is made up of 16 amino acids. Trimming removed 0 bases at V and 0 bases at J, with 12 bases between. Per the germline V gene, CDR1 is DFQATT and CDR2 is SNEGSKA (reference sequence). CDR3 sequence reads: CSARDYGVPSYNEQFF. The DNA of the CDR3 is TGCAGTGCTAGAGACTATGGGGTCCCCTCCTACAATGAGCAGTTCTTC.

This clonotype came up once. The genes are TRBV5-4 and TRBJ2-5, with D tentatively TRBD1 (6 bases). Germline V gene data show CDR1 as SGHNT and CDR2 as YYREEE (reference sequence). The V gene lost 6 bases and the J gene lost 7 bases, with 16 bases spanning the gap. There are 13 residues in the CDR3. The CDR3 here is CASTPQGSGTQYF. The DNA for the CDR3 is TGTGCCAGCACCCCCCAGGGGTCAGGGACCCAGTACTTC.

This clonotype has more than one count but fewer than ten. The rearrangement links TRBV7-8 to TRBJ1-5; D is perhaps TRBD1 (6 bases). The germline gives CDR1 SGHVS, CDR2 FQNEAQ. CDR3 length: 16 residues. With 2 bases removed from V and 3 bases from J, the gap between germline ends came to 14 bases. This CDR3 reads CASSLLGAASNQPQHF. The CDR3 DNA reads as TGTGCCAGCAGCTTATTGGGGGCAGCGTCCAATCAGCCCCAGCATTTT.

This clonotype was recorded a few times. The chain couples TRBV20-1 to TRBJ2-5, with 10 bases that match TRBD2. The ends lost 3 bases at V and 1 base at J; junction bases unmatched: 2. Germline CDR1 reads DFQATT; CDR2 reads SNEGSKA (reference sequence). CDR3 length equals 14 residues. CDR3 loop: CSASPSGSQETQYF. CDR3 DNA sequence: TGCAGTGCTAGCCCTAGCGGGAGCCAAGAGACCCAGTACTTC.

The chain joins TRBV2 to TRBJ2-3; 12 bases fit TRBD2. There are 15 residues in the CDR3. J was trimmed by 7 bases and V by 6 bases; bases with no gene match: 8. CDR1 is SNHLY and CDR2 is FYNNEI in the germline V gene. The CDR3 reads CASRTILAGGNTQYF. The CDR3 DNA reads TGTGCCAGCAGGACGATCCTAGCGGGAGGGAATACGCAGTATTTT. The full variable domain, rest sourced from reference TRBV2 and TRBJ2-3, is EPEVTQTPSHQVTQMGQEVILRCVPISNHLYFYWYRQILGQKVEFLVSFYNNEISEKSEIFDDQFSVERPDGSNFTLKIRSTKLEDSAMYFCASRTILAGGNTQYFGPGTRLTVL.

The table lists this clonotype with a few counts. The rearrangement links TRBV10-1 to TRBJ1-1, with D perhaps matching TRBD1 (5 bases). CDR1 and CDR2 (germline): WNHNN, SYGVQD (reference sequence). CDR3 length: 13 residues. V was clipped by 10 bases and J by 5 bases, with 17 bases between them. This CDR3 is CATSGAMGTEAFF. In DNA, the CDR3 is TGCGCCACCAGCGGGGCTATGGGTACTGAAGCTTTCTTT.

CDR3 residues: CASSYLGQGYEQYF. DNA for the CDR3: TGTGCCAGCAGCTATCTGGGACAGGGTTACGAGCAGTACTTC. The chain has TRBV2 and TRBJ2-7, with 9 bases fitting TRBD1. CDR1 is SNHLY and CDR2 is FYNNEI in the germline V gene. CDR3 length: 14 amino acids. The junction had 7 bases not matched to a gene; V was cut back by 6 bases and J by 4 bases.

The chain recombines TRBV12-3 or TRBV12-4 with TRBJ1-4, with TRBD1 matching over 7 bases. The V gene end was trimmed by 5 bases and the J gene end by 8 bases; junction bases not matched to a gene: 17. The CDR3 length is 17 residues. CDR3 protein: CASSPYSIRQGGEKLFF. CDR3 DNA sequence: TGTGCCAGCAGTCCTTATTCCATCCGACAGGGCGGCGAAAAACTGTTTTTT.

The V gene is TRBV21-1, the J gene TRBJ1-1; the table's D call TRBD1 went unverified against the DNA. TRBV21-1 has pseudogene status. The CDR3 runs 19 residues. CDR3 DNA: TGTGCCAGCAGCAAAGCTTTAAAGAGCCACAGGGACGTGAACACTGAAGCTTTCTTT. Translating gives CASSKALKSHRDVNTEAFF.

This clonotype was seen more than once but under ten times. V and J are TRBV20-1 and TRBJ1-1; 8 bases are shared with TRBD1. The CDR3 spans 15 residues. V was clipped by 6 bases and J by 1 base; unmatched bases: 10. The germline V gene has CDR1 DFQATT and CDR2 SNEGSKA (reference sequence). The CDR3 here is CSASGQGAGNTEAFF. The CDR3 bases are TGCAGTGCATCCGGACAGGGAGCGGGGAACACTGAAGCTTTCTTT.

The rearrangement links TRBV4-1 to TRBJ2-3, with D uncertain. The V end was cut by 0 bases, the J end by 5 bases, with 15 bases between. The CDR3 spans 16 residues. Germline values: CDR1 MGHRA, CDR2 YSYEKL. The CDR3 reads CASSQEGRQAGDTQYF. The CDR3 bases are TGCGCCAGCAGCCAAGAAGGTAGGCAGGCCGGAGATACGCAGTATTTT.

The chain has TRBV15 and TRBJ2-6, with 9 nucleotides matching TRBD1. The trim removed 0 bases at V and 4 bases at J, leaving 10 bases unmatched. The CDR3 runs 19 residues. The germline V gene has CDR1 LNHNV and CDR2 YYDKDF (reference sequence). The CDR3 DNA reads TGTGCCACCAGCAGAGATACAGGGGGCGCTCTATTGGGGGCCAACGTCCTGACTTTC. It encodes CATSRDTGGALLGANVLTF.

In this sample, this clonotype turned up a few times. The V gene is TRBV6-1, the J gene TRBJ1-4, with 7 positions matching TRBD1. There are 13 residues in the CDR3. CDR1 is MNHNS and CDR2 is SASEGT in the germline V gene. Trimming took 8 bases from V and 7 from J; bases not matched to a gene: 7. The CDR3 region has the DNA TGTGCCAGCGGGGAAAGACAGGGTGAAAAACTGTTTTTT. Protein product: CASGERQGEKLFF.

The V call is TRBV28, the J call TRBJ1-1, with 7 bases identical to TRBD1. This CDR3 has 14 amino acids. The J segment lost 7 bases and the V segment lost 6 bases, leaving 11 bases of the junction unmatched. Germline V CDR1 and CDR2: MDHEN, SYDVKM. CDR3 in amino acids: CASRRGNRGIEAFF. DNA of the CDR3: TGTGCCAGCAGGCGGGGGAACAGGGGAATTGAAGCTTTCTTT.

V gene TRBV2 combines with J gene TRBJ2-5; perhaps TRBD2 as D (5 bases). Trimming took 5 bases from V and 2 from J, leaving 12 bases between them. The CDR3 sequence is 14 residues long. Per germline, CDR1 SNHLY and CDR2 FYNNEI. The CDR3 protein is CASSRGRQQETQYF. The DNA of the CDR3 is TGTGCCAGCAGTCGGGGTCGGCAACAAGAGACCCAGTACTTC.